The subject of this entry is one TCR beta chain. Its antigen remains unidentified. These data originate in a study of OX40 agonist ivuxolimab in advanced cancers. Study results and caveats: Clonal expansion was seen in CD4+ and CD8+ blood T cells by week 6 at 0.1 to 3.0 mg/kg.

The CDR3 covers 16 residues. V lost 4 bases, J lost 2 bases, and 15 bases lay in between. CDR1 and CDR2 (germline): SGHRS, YFSETQ. Some clones are missing from TCRdb's copy, which holds only in-frame ones; the method was immunoSEQ multiplex PCR. The sample has 45,000 to 50,000 clones, almost 90% seen once. Sequencing used CD4+ or CD8+ T cells sorted from blood, obtained in a trial of the OX40 agonist ivuxolimab. This chain joins TRBV5-1 and TRBJ1-4; D is ambiguous. The origin of this receptor is an adult with an advanced solid tumor such as melanoma, head and neck, liver or kidney cancer. In DNA form, the CDR3 reads TGCGCCAGCAGCCCACAATCAACGGGTACTAATGAAAAACTGTTTTTT. Its translation: CASSPQSTGTNEKLFF.